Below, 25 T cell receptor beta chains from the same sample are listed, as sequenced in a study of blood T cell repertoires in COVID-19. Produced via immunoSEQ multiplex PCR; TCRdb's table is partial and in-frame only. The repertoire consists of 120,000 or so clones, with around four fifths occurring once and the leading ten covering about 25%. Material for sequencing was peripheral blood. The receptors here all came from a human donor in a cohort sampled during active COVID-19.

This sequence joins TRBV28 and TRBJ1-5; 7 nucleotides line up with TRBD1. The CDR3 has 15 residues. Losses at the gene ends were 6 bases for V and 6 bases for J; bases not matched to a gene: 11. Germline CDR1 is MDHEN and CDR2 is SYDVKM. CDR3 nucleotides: TGTGCCAGCAGCGGGGGACAGCACGGCGTTCAGCCCCAGCATTTT. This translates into CASSGGQHGVQPQHF.

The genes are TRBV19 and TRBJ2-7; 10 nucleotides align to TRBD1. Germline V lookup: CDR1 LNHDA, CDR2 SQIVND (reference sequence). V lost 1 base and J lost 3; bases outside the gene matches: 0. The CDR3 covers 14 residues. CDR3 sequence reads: CASSIGTGGYEQYF. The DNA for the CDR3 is TGTGCCAGTAGTATAGGGACAGGGGGCTACGAGCAGTACTTC.

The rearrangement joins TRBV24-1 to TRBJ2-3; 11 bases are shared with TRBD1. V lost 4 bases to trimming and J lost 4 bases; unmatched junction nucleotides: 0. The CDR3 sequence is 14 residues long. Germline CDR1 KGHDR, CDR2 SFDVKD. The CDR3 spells CATSEGQGADTQYF. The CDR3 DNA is TGTGCCACCAGTGAGGGACAGGGGGCAGATACGCAGTATTTT.

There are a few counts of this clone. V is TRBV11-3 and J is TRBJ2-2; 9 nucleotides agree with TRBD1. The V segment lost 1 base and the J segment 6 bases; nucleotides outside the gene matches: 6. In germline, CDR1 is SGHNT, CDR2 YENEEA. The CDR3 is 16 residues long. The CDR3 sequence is CASSLAVGQGAGELFF. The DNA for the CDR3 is TGTGCCAGCAGCTTAGCTGTGGGACAGGGAGCCGGGGAGCTGTTTTTT.

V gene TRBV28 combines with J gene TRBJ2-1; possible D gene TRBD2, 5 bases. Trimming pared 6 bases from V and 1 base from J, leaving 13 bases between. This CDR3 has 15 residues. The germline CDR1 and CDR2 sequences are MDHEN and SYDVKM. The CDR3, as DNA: TGTGCCAGCAGCCCGGGCGGGCAGTCCTACAATGAGCAGTTCTTC. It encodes CASSPGGQSYNEQFF. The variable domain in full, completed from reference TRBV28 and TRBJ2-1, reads DVKVTQSSRYLVKRTGEKVFLECVQDMDHENMFWYRQDPGLGLRLIYFSYDVKMKEKGDIPEGYSVSREKKERFSLILESASTNQTSMYLCASSPGGQSYNEQFFGPGTRLTVL.

In nucleotides, the CDR3 is TGTGCCAGCAGCCGAAGCGAGGAGACCCAGTACTTC. Protein product: CASSRSEETQYF. The chain has TRBV4-2 and TRBJ2-5; D is ambiguous. The CDR3 spans 12 residues. Germline V CDR1 and CDR2: LGHNA, YNFKEQ. V was cut by 4 bases and J by 5 bases, with 8 bases left in between.

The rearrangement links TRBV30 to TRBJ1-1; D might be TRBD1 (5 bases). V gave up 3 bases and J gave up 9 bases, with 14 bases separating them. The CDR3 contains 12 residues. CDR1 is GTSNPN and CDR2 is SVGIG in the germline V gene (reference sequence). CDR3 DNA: TGTGCCTGGAGCTTCCAGGGAGGTAAAGCTTTCTTT. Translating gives CAWSFQGGKAFF.

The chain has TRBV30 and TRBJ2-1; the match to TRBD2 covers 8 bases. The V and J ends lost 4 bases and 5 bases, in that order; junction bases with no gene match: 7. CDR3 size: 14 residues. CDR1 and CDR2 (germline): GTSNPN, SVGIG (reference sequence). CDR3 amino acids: CAWMLTSGNNEQFF. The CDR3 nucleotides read TGTGCCTGGATGTTAACTAGCGGCAACAATGAGCAGTTCTTC.

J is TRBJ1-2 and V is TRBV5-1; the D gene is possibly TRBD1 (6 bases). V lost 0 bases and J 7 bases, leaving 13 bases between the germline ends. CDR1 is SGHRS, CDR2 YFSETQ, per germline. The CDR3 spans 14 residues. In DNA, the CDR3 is TGCGCCAGCAGCTTGGATACCGGGACATCTGGCTACACCTTC. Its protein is CASSLDTGTSGYTF.

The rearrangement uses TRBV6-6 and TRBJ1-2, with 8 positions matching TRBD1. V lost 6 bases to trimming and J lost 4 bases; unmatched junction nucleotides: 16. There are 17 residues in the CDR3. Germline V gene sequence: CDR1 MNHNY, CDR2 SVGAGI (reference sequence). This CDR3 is CASSRDRGGRGSYGYTF. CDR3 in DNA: TGTGCCAGCAGCCGAGACAGGGGAGGGCGCGGTAGCTATGGCTACACCTTC.

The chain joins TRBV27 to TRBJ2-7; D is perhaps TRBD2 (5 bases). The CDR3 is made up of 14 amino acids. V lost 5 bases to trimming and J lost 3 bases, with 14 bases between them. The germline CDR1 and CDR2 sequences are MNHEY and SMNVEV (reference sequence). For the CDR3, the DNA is TGTGCCAGCAGTCCCCGGGGATTTAACTACGAGCAGTACTTC. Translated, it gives CASSPRGFNYEQYF.

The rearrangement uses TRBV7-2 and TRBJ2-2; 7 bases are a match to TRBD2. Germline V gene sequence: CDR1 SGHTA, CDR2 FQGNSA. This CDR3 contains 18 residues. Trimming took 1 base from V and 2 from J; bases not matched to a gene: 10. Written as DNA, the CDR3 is TGTGCCAGCAGCTTAGGTTTCACGGGAGGAGTTAACACCGGGGAGCTGTTTTTT. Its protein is CASSLGFTGGVNTGELFF.

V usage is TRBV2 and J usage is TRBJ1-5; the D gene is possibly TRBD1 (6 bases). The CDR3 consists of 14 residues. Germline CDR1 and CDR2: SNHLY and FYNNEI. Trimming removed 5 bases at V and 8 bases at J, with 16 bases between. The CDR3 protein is CASSKGGRREPQHF. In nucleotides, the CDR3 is TGTGCCAGCAGTAAGGGGGGGCGCAGGGAGCCCCAGCATTTT. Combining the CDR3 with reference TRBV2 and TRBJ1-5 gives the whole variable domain EPEVTQTPSHQVTQMGQEVILRCVPISNHLYFYWYRQILGQKVEFLVSFYNNEISEKSEIFDDQFSVERPDGSNFTLKIRSTKLEDSAMYFCASSKGGRREPQHFGDGTRLSIL.

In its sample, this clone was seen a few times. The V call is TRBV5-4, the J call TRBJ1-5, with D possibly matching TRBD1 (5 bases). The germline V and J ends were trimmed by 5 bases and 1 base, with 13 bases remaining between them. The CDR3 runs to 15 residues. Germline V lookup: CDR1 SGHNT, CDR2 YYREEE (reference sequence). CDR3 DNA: TGTGCCAGCAGTGAGGGAGGGGAGAGCAATCAGCCCCAGCATTTT. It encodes CASSEGGESNQPQHF.

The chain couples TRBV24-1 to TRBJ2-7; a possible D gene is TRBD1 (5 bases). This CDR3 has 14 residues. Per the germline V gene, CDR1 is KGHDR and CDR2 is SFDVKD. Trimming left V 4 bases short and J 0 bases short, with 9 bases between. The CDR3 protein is CATSEGANSYEQYF. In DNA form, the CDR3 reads TGTGCCACCAGTGAAGGGGCGAACTCCTACGAGCAGTACTTC.

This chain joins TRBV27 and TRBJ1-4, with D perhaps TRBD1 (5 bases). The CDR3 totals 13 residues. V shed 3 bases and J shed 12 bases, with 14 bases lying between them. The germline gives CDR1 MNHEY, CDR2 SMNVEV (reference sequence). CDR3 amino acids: CASSFYQQGELFF. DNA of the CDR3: TGTGCCAGCAGTTTCTACCAACAAGGGGAACTGTTTTTT.

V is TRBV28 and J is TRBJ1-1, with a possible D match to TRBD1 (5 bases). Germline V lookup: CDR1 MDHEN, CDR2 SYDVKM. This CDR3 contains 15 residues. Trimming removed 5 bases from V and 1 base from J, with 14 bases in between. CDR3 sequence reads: CASSPGRGGNTEAFF. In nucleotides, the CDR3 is TGTGCCAGCAGTCCCGGGCGGGGGGGGAACACTGAAGCTTTCTTT. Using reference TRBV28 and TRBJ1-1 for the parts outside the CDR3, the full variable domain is DVKVTQSSRYLVKRTGEKVFLECVQDMDHENMFWYRQDPGLGLRLIYFSYDVKMKEKGDIPEGYSVSREKKERFSLILESASTNQTSMYLCASSPGRGGNTEAFFGQGTRLTVV.

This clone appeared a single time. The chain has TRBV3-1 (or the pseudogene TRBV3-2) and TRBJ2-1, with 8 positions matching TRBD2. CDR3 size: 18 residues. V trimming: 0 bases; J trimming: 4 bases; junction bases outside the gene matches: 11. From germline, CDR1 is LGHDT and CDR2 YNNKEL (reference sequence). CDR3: CASSQEVAGRWGYNEQFF. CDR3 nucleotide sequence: TGTGCCAGCAGCCAAGAGGTAGCGGGGAGATGGGGTTACAATGAGCAGTTCTTC.

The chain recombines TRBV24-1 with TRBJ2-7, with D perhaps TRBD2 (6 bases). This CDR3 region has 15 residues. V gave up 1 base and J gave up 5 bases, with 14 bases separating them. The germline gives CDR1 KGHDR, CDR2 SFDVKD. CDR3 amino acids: CATSDLGSGTDEQYF. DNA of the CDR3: TGTGCCACCAGTGATTTAGGGTCAGGGACTGACGAGCAGTACTTC.

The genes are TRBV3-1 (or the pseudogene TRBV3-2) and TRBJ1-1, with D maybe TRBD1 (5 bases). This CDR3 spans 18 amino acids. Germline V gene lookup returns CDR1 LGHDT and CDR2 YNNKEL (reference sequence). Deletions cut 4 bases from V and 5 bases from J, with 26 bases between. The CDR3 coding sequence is TGTGCCAGCAGCCGAAAAGTGGGCAGGGCTATGTTGGGGACTGAAGCTTTCTTT. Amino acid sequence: CASSRKVGRAMLGTEAFF.

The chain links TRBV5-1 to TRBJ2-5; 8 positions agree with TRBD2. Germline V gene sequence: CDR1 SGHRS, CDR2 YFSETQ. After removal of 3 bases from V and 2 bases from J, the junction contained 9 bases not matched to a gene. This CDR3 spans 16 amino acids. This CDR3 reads CASSSEAGGWQETQYF. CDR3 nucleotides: TGCGCCAGCAGCTCCGAGGCGGGGGGCTGGCAAGAGACCCAGTACTTC.

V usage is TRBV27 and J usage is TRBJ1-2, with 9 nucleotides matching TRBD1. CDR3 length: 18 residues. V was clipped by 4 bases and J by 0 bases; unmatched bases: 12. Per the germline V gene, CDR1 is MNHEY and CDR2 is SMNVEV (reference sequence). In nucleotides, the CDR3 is TGTGCCAGCAGTTCCACGGACAGGGGTCCATTCCCTAACTATGGCTACACCTTC. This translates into CASSSTDRGPFPNYGYTF.

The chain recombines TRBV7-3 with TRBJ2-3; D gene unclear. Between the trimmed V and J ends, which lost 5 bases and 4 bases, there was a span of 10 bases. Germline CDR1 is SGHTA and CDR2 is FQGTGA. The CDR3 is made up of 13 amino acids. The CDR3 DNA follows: TGTGCCAGCAGCCACTCCTATTCAGATACGCAGTATTTT. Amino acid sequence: CASSHSYSDTQYF.

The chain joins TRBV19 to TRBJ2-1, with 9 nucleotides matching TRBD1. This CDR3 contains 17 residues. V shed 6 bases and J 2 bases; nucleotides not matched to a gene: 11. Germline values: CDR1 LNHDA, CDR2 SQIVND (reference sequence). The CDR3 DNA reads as TGTGCCAGTAGCCCAACCTCGACAGGGGGGGCCTACAATGAGCAGTTCTTC. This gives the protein CASSPTSTGGAYNEQFF.

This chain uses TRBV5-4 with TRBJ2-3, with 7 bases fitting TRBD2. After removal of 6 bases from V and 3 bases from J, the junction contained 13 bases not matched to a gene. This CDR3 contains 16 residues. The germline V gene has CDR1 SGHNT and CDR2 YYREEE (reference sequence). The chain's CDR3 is CASTTKVGGTTDTQYF. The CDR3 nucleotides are TGTGCCAGCACCACGAAGGTCGGGGGGACGACAGATACGCAGTATTTT.